The clone carrying this TCR beta chain was seen more than once but under ten times. This record comes from a study of T-cell reconstitution after alpha-beta-depleted transplantation in children. TCRbeta library preparation incorporated unique molecular identifiers. TCRdb re-called the PCR reads through MiXCR, storing one row per CDR3 protein. The sample lists approximately 400,000 distinct CDR3 sequences; roughly a tenth were seen once. Germline V lookup: CDR1 SGHRS, CDR2 YFSETQ. Trimming cost V 7 bases and J 1 base; bases outside gene matches: 12. The CDR3 consists of 18 residues. The specimen was PBMCs from the stem cell graft donor, collected from the stem cell graft. This clonotype originated in a human donor who donated a stem cell graft to a child with acute myeloid leukemia. The chain combines TRBV5-1 with TRBJ2-2; 11 nucleotides line up with TRBD2. CDR3 in amino acids: CASSPRGLAELNTGELFF. The CDR3 nucleotides are TGCGCCAGCTCCCCTCGGGGACTAGCGGAACTGAACACCGGGGAGCTGTTTTTT.